This T cell receptor (beta chain) comes out of a study of shared clonotypes between healthy human individuals. Overall study context: Participating donors consisted of a couple of women and a few men aged 18 to 49.

Naive CD8 cells were CD45RO-negative, positively selected for CCR7, excluding terminally differentiated effector memory CD45RA+ cells. Regarding the study as a whole: Specimens sampled were limited to blood, with tissue repertoires likely differing. Clonotypes shared by all four sorted-subset donors had higher generation probabilities than non-shared clonotypes.

Germline-derived CDR1 and CDR2 are SGHRS and YFSETQ. The V gene lost 0 bases and the J gene lost 2 bases, with 9 bases spanning the gap. The length of the CDR3 is 14 residues. Points on this clone: The antigen remains unidentified.

Researchers ran the assay at a deep level. Clones were read by immunoSEQ multiplex PCR, and TCRdb kept only the in-frame ones, dropping some. This repertoire shows around 2,000,000 clones, about 95% found once; its top ten account for 1.1%. The sample taken for sequencing was naive CD8+ T cells sorted from blood. The chain recombines TRBV5-1 with TRBJ2-7; D ambiguous. The receptor was derived from a man aged 18 to 29 in good health. The CDR3 loop reads CASSLALGTYEQYF. The CDR3 DNA is TGCGCCAGCAGCTTGGCCCTGGGAACCTACGAGCAGTACTTC.